This T cell receptor beta chain stems from a study of CD4 and CD8 cells across lung adenocarcinoma regions. Donors had localized lung adenocarcinoma, a non-small cell lung cancer. TCRdb itself ran the PCR reads through MiXCR, one entry per CDR3 protein. The sample yields 7,500 to 10,000 distinct CDR3 sequences, approximately 50% seen once. The J segment lost 3 bases and the V segment lost 4 bases, leaving 2 bases of the junction unmatched. The length of the CDR3 is 14 residues. CDR1 is SGHTA, CDR2 FQGNSA, per germline. The chain couples TRBV7-2 to TRBJ2-1, with 8 bases fitting TRBD2. The clonotype comes from a male donor with lung adenocarcinoma. The CD4 and CD8 labels of this study may be unreliable. Sequenced sample: CD4+ T cells from the margin of a lung tumor. The CDR3 region is CASSSRGVYNEQFF. The DNA of the CDR3 is TGTGCCAGCAGCTCGCGGGGGGTCTACAATGAGCAGTTCTTC.